This TCR beta chain was observed in a study of blood T cells in healthy people across ages. CDR1 DFQATT and CDR2 SNEGSKA come from the germline V gene (reference sequence). CDR3 length: 14 residues. V shed 6 bases, J shed 9 bases, and the junction held 9 bases outside the gene matches. This clonotype was recorded many times. The authors ran a second PCR of 7 to 11 cycles using a sample-barcoded 5' primer and a J-beta primer mix. Each CDR3 protein is one row after TCRdb ran MiXCR on the 5' RACE reads. This repertoire shows 1.5 million to 2 million distinct CDR3 sequences, roughly 28% found once; its top ten account for less than 9.5%.

The sequence was obtained from a woman aged 25 to 39 in good health. The gene calls are TRBV20-1 and TRBJ2-1; 12 bases fit TRBD2. Sequencing was carried out using blood. CDR3 residues: CSALLAGGLSEQFF. The CDR3 region has the DNA TGCAGTGCCTTACTAGCGGGAGGTTTAAGTGAGCAGTTCTTC.